Listed below are T cell receptor beta chains from one sample, sequenced in a study of beta chain features in type 1 diabetes. Data came from immunoSEQ multiplex PCR; TCRdb stores just in-frame clones and leaves some out. The data contain a few hundred thousand clones, less than 15% of them singletons. Sequencing input: naive CD4+ T cells from blood. These receptors all stem from a woman aged 18-29 years in good health. Each CDR3 is given with its conserved first and last residue. A D gene is named only where the DNA matches it firmly. Clone size, where shown, is once, few, many, or a class for clones that have expanded.

d_gene: .
v_gene: TRBV7-2
j_gene: TRBJ2-1
abundance: few
CDR3aa: CASSLGRDNEQFF
CDR3nt: TGTGCCAGCAGCTTAGGGCGGGACAATGAGCAGTTCTTC

d_gene: .
v_gene: TRBV7-2
j_gene: TRBJ2-7
abundance: .
CDR3aa: CASSPDRGINEQYF
CDR3nt: TGTGCCAGCAGCCCCGATCGGGGAATTAACGAGCAGTACTTC

d_gene: TRBD2
v_gene: TRBV9
j_gene: TRBJ2-1
abundance: few
CDR3aa: CASGRAMNEQFF
CDR3nt: TGTGCCAGCGGGAGGGCCATGAATGAGCAGTTCTTC

d_gene: .
v_gene: TRBV27
j_gene: TRBJ2-7
abundance: .
CDR3aa: CASRGRGSSYEQYF
CDR3nt: TGTGCCAGCAGAGGCAGGGGTAGCTCCTACGAGCAGTACTTC

d_gene: .
v_gene: TRBV7-2
j_gene: TRBJ2-3
abundance: .
CDR3aa: CASTTYLGTDTQYF
CDR3nt: TGTGCCAGCACCACCTACCTAGGCACAGATACGCAGTATTTT

d_gene: TRBD2
v_gene: TRBV14
j_gene: TRBJ2-1
abundance: .
CDR3aa: CASSQGGTSGYNEQFF
CDR3nt: TGTGCCAGCAGCCAAGGCGGGACTAGCGGATACAATGAGCAGTTCTTC

d_gene: .
v_gene: TRBV18
j_gene: TRBJ2-1
abundance: .
CDR3aa: CASSPGHIYNEQFF
CDR3nt: TGTGCCAGCTCACCGGGACATATCTACAATGAGCAGTTCTTC

d_gene: TRBD2
v_gene: TRBV10-3
j_gene: TRBJ2-3
abundance: .
CDR3aa: CAIRAGVIPDTQYF
CDR3nt: TGTGCCATCAGGGCGGGAGTTATCCCAGATACGCAGTATTTT

d_gene: TRBD2
v_gene: TRBV28
j_gene: TRBJ2-1
abundance: .
CDR3aa: CASSQRLAGGVYNEQFF
CDR3nt: TGTGCCAGCAGTCAGCGACTAGCGGGAGGGGTATACAATGAGCAGTTCTTC

d_gene: TRBD1
v_gene: TRBV7-9
j_gene: TRBJ1-2
abundance: few
CDR3aa: CASSPTQGYGYTF
CDR3nt: TGTGCCAGCAGCCCTACACAGGGGTATGGCTACACCTTC

d_gene: .
v_gene: TRBV5-5
j_gene: TRBJ2-7
abundance: few
CDR3aa: CASSLGGVYEQYF
CDR3nt: TGTGCCAGCAGCTTGGGGGGCGTTTACGAGCAGTACTTC

d_gene: TRBD2
v_gene: TRBV18
j_gene: TRBJ2-1
abundance: few
CDR3aa: CASSPREGVDNEQFF
CDR3nt: TGTGCCAGCTCACCGCGGGAGGGCGTGGACAATGAGCAGTTCTTC

d_gene: .
v_gene: TRBV9
j_gene: TRBJ2-5
abundance: few
CDR3aa: CASSVAPGSRAGETQYF
CDR3nt: TGTGCCAGCAGCGTAGCACCTGGGTCCCGTGCCGGGGAGACCCAGTACTTC

d_gene: .
v_gene: TRBV10-3
j_gene: TRBJ1-5
abundance: few
CDR3aa: CAISESIWDMAQHF
CDR3nt: TGTGCCATCAGTGAGTCGATCTGGGACATGGCCCAGCATTTT

d_gene: .
v_gene: TRBV9
j_gene: TRBJ2-1
abundance: few
CDR3aa: CASSVATYNEQFF
CDR3nt: TGTGCCAGCAGCGTAGCAACCTACAATGAGCAGTTCTTC

d_gene: TRBD1
v_gene: TRBV6-6
j_gene: TRBJ2-7
abundance: .
CDR3aa: CASSAGTGALSHEQYF
CDR3nt: TGTGCCAGCAGTGCCGGGACAGGGGCGCTCTCCCACGAGCAGTACTTC

d_gene: .
v_gene: TRBV5-6
j_gene: TRBJ1-5
abundance: few
CDR3aa: CASSLRGNQPQHF
CDR3nt: TGTGCCAGCAGCTTGAGGGGGAATCAGCCCCAGCATTTT

d_gene: TRBD2
v_gene: TRBV6-5
j_gene: TRBJ2-5
abundance: .
CDR3aa: CASSYATGLAGTQYF
CDR3nt: TGTGCCAGCAGTTACGCAACGGGACTAGCGGGGACCCAGTACTTC

d_gene: TRBD2
v_gene: TRBV30
j_gene: TRBJ2-1
abundance: few
CDR3aa: CAWSVPGTSGSYEQFF
CDR3nt: TGTGCCTGGAGTGTACCCGGGACTAGCGGGAGTTATGAGCAGTTCTTC

d_gene: TRBD1
v_gene: TRBV28
j_gene: TRBJ1-2
abundance: few
CDR3aa: CASSERTGGPYGYTF
CDR3nt: TGTGCCAGCAGTGAGCGGACAGGGGGCCCCTATGGCTACACCTTC

d_gene: .
v_gene: TRBV7-6
j_gene: TRBJ2-3
abundance: few
CDR3aa: CASSLGRDKSTDTQYF
CDR3nt: TGTGCCAGCAGCTTAGGCCGGGACAAAAGCACAGATACGCAGTATTTT

d_gene: .
v_gene: TRBV28
j_gene: TRBJ2-4
abundance: few
CDR3aa: CASSLSPEAKNIQYF
CDR3nt: TGTGCCAGCAGTTTAAGCCCTGAAGCCAAAAACATTCAGTACTTC

d_gene: .
v_gene: TRBV14
j_gene: TRBJ1-4
abundance: .
CDR3aa: CASSQDYQMFGKLFF
CDR3nt: TGTGCCAGCAGCCAAGATTACCAAATGTTCGGAAAACTGTTTTTT

d_gene: .
v_gene: TRBV30
j_gene: TRBJ1-4
abundance: .
CDR3aa: CAWSILGTNEKLFF
CDR3nt: TGTGCCTGGAGTATCCTCGGAACTAATGAAAAACTGTTTTTT

d_gene: .
v_gene: TRBV4-3
j_gene: TRBJ2-2
abundance: .
CDR3aa: CASNQGRSGTGELFF
CDR3nt: TGCGCCAGCAATCAGGGGAGATCAGGAACCGGGGAGCTGTTTTTT

d_gene: TRBD1
v_gene: TRBV29-1
j_gene: TRBJ2-7
abundance: .
CDR3aa: CSVVPGQGLFDEQYF
CDR3nt: TGCAGCGTTGTCCCCGGACAGGGGCTTTTCGACGAGCAGTACTTC

d_gene: TRBD1
v_gene: TRBV19
j_gene: TRBJ1-1
abundance: few
CDR3aa: CASSLDRGTTEAFF
CDR3nt: TGTGCCAGTAGCTTGGACAGGGGGACCACTGAAGCTTTCTTT

d_gene: .
v_gene: TRBV23-1
j_gene: TRBJ1-2
abundance: .
CDR3aa: CASSQSLRGECDYGYTF
CDR3nt: TGCGCCAGCAGTCAGTCCCTTAGGGGCGAATGTGACTATGGCTACACCTTC

d_gene: TRBD2
v_gene: TRBV4-1
j_gene: TRBJ2-1
abundance: few
CDR3aa: CASSHRAGGQAEQFF
CDR3nt: TGCGCCAGCAGCCATCGAGCGGGAGGACAGGCTGAGCAGTTCTTC

d_gene: .
v_gene: TRBV15
j_gene: TRBJ1-2
abundance: .
CDR3aa: CATSRDGQGVYGYTF
CDR3nt: TGTGCCACCAGCAGAGATGGCCAGGGCGTCTATGGCTACACCTTC

d_gene: .
v_gene: TRBV14
j_gene: TRBJ2-1
abundance: few
CDR3aa: CASSRQTYNEQFF
CDR3nt: TGTGCCAGCAGCCGACAAACGTACAATGAGCAGTTCTTC

d_gene: TRBD1
v_gene: TRBV29-1
j_gene: TRBJ1-1
abundance: .
CDR3aa: CSVDGQGDEAFF
CDR3nt: TGCAGCGTTGACGGGCAGGGGGATGAAGCTTTCTTT

d_gene: .
v_gene: TRBV4-2
j_gene: TRBJ2-2
abundance: few
CDR3aa: CASSPAPGPGELFF
CDR3nt: TGTGCCAGCAGCCCTGCCCCAGGTCCCGGGGAGCTGTTTTTT

d_gene: TRBD2
v_gene: TRBV2
j_gene: TRBJ2-7
abundance: .
CDR3aa: CASTPRGLRNSYEQYF
CDR3nt: TGTGCCAGCACCCCACGGGGACTACGGAACTCCTACGAGCAGTACTTC

d_gene: TRBD2
v_gene: TRBV9
j_gene: TRBJ2-5
abundance: few
CDR3aa: CASSLGLAGRETQYF
CDR3nt: TGTGCCAGCAGCCTGGGACTAGCGGGACGGGAGACCCAGTACTTC

d_gene: .
v_gene: TRBV15
j_gene: TRBJ2-7
abundance: .
CDR3aa: CATSRDLQGRTYEQYF
CDR3nt: TGTGCCACCAGCAGAGATCTCCAGGGGCGAACCTACGAGCAGTACTTC

d_gene: TRBD1
v_gene: TRBV30
j_gene: TRBJ2-7
abundance: few
CDR3aa: CAWSEQGAYEQYF
CDR3nt: TGTGCCTGGAGTGAGCAGGGGGCCTACGAGCAGTACTTC

d_gene: .
v_gene: TRBV4-1
j_gene: TRBJ1-5
abundance: few
CDR3aa: CASSQETVYSNQPQHF
CDR3nt: TGCGCCAGCAGCCAGGAGACAGTATATAGCAATCAGCCCCAGCATTTT

d_gene: .
v_gene: TRBV29-1
j_gene: TRBJ1-1
abundance: .
CDR3aa: CSVVGYRQLTGVEENTEAFF
CDR3nt: TGCAGCGTTGTAGGTTACCGGCAGTTAACGGGAGTTGAGGAGAACACTGAAGCTTTCTTT

d_gene: .
v_gene: TRBV10-3
j_gene: TRBJ2-7
abundance: .
CDR3aa: CAIRAGPGTGPSSYEQYF
CDR3nt: TGTGCCATCAGGGCGGGACCCGGGACGGGACCCAGCTCCTACGAGCAGTACTTC